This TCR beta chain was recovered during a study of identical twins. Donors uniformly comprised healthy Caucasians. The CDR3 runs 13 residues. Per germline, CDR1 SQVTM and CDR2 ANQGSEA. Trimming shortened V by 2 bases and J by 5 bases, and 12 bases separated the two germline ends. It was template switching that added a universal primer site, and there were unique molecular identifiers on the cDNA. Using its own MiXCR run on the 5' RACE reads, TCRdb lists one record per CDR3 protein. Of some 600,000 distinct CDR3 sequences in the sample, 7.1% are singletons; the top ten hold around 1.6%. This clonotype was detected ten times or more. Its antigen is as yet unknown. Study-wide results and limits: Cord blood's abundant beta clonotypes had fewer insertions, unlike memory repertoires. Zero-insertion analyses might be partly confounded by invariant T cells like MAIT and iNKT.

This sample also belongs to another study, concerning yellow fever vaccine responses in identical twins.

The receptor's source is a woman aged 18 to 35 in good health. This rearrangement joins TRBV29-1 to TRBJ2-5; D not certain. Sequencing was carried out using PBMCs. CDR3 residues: CSVEPHPAETQYF. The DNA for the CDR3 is TGCAGCGTTGAACCCCATCCGGCCGAGACCCAGTACTTC.